This record looks at one T cell receptor (beta chain) sequence and its context. Original methodology: Estimation of nucleated cell counts was performed using reference gene primer amplification. Method: immunoSEQ multiplex PCR; TCRdb's copy keeps in-frame clones and lacks some. V and J calls and clone size are copied from that table; D and trimming were computed from the DNA. The sample carries 200,000 to 250,000 clones, 65% to 85% recorded once. The data were taken from a study of blood T cell repertoires in COVID-19. Across the whole study: Collection of acute and convalescent COVID-19 samples took place in the United States, Italy and Spain. In each case, the material was cDNA or gDNA derived from T cells, B-cell-depleted T cells, or PBMCs.

The sequenced sample consisted of peripheral blood. This receptor was obtained from a man aged 45-65 years with active or convalescent COVID-19.

The CDR3 DNA reads as TGCGCCAGCAGCCAAGTCACAGGGGAAGGTTACGAGCAGTACTTC. Its protein is CASSQVTGEGYEQYF. The rearrangement joins TRBV4-1 to TRBJ2-7; 7 nucleotides agree with TRBD1. After removal of 1 base from V and 4 bases from J, the junction contained 7 bases not matched to a gene. The CDR3 runs 15 residues. Germline values: CDR1 MGHRA, CDR2 YSYEKL.